The clone carrying this TCR beta chain was picked up a small number of times. Its antigen is undetermined. This sample is part of a study of identical twins. Study-wide results and limits: Low generation probability was overrepresented in out-of-frame alpha sequences shared by twins.

In TCRdb, the 5' RACE reads were re-called with MiXCR into one record per CDR3 protein. The sample shows more than 600,000 distinct CDR3 sequences, roughly 18% of them seen only once. The CDR3 contains 15 residues. Germline V gives CDR1 SGHRS, CDR2 YFSETQ. The V gene end was trimmed by 3 bases and the J gene end by 7 bases; junction bases not matched to a gene: 5. A further study also used this sample, focusing on T cells expressing NK-cell markers. From that report: Just one sequenced donor of eight was HCMV-seronegative, while seven were seropositive. Six of the donors carried dominant NKG2C+ clonotypes that took up 1.0-7.0% of their CD8+ T cells.

The rearrangement links TRBV5-1 to TRBJ2-1; 12 positions match TRBD1. The sample consisted of PBMCs. The receptor was isolated from a woman aged 18-29 years in good health. CDR3 nucleotides: TGCGCCAGCAGCTCCCGGGACAGGGGGCTAAATGAGCAGTTCTTC. Translation gives CASSSRDRGLNEQFF. Using reference TRBV5-1 and TRBJ2-1 for the parts outside the CDR3, the full variable domain is KAGVTQTPRYLIKTRGQQVTLSCSPISGHRSVSWYQQTPGQGLQFLFEYFSETQRNKGNFPGRFSGRQFSNSRSEMNVSTLELGDSALYLCASSSRDRGLNEQFFGPGTRLTVL.